Below, 23 T cell receptor beta chains from the same sample are listed, as sequenced in a study of OX40 agonist ivuxolimab in advanced cancers. Only in-frame clones appear in the TCRdb table, and some are missing; sequencing was by immunoSEQ multiplex PCR. The sample consists of around 41,000 clones, around nine tenths of them appearing once. The material was CD4+ or CD8+ T cells sorted from blood, obtained in a trial of the OX40 agonist ivuxolimab. The receptors were gathered from an adult with an advanced solid tumor such as melanoma, head and neck, liver or kidney cancer.

This clone was counted a single time. CDR3 bases: TGTGCCAGCCGAGAGGGCGGGAGAGGGTCCTACAATGAGCAGTTCTTC. Its protein is CASREGGRGSYNEQFF. This chain joins TRBV7-6 and TRBJ2-1; 7 bases match TRBD2. The CDR3 loop spans 16 amino acids. Germline V lookup: CDR1 SGHVS, CDR2 FNYEAQ. J was trimmed by 1 base and V by 8 bases; bases with no gene match: 11.

V is TRBV11-3 and J is TRBJ2-5; 7 bases are shared with TRBD1. J gave up 5 bases and V 2 bases, and 8 bases lay outside the gene matches. Per the germline V gene, CDR1 is SGHNT and CDR2 is YENEEA. This CDR3 contains 15 residues. The CDR3 spells CASSLYPGGQETQYF. The CDR3 nucleotides read TGTGCCAGCAGCTTATATCCAGGGGGTCAGGAGACCCAGTACTTC.

This clone was seen a few times. The rearrangement uses TRBV7-2 and TRBJ2-7; the D gene is possibly TRBD1 (6 bases). The CDR3 has 14 residues. The germline CDR1 and CDR2 sequences are SGHTA and FQGNSA. The V end was cut by 4 bases, the J end by 0 bases, with 10 bases between. CDR3 in amino acids: CASSSRDNSYEQYF. The DNA of the CDR3 is TGTGCCAGCAGCTCCCGGGACAACTCCTACGAGCAGTACTTC.

The chain is built from TRBV9 and TRBJ1-1; D unresolved. The CDR3 is 13 amino acids. V was clipped by 2 bases and J by 6 bases, with 11 bases between them. Germline CDR1 reads SGDLS; CDR2 reads YYNGEE. This CDR3 is CASSVGVPAEAFF. As DNA, the CDR3 is TGTGCCAGCAGCGTTGGAGTACCTGCTGAAGCTTTCTTT.

The chain couples TRBV9 to TRBJ1-4; 8 bases line up with TRBD1. The V gene end was trimmed by 3 bases and the J gene end by 6 bases; junction bases not matched to a gene: 7. CDR1 is SGDLS and CDR2 is YYNGEE in the germline V gene. The CDR3 is 15 residues long. For the CDR3, the DNA is TGTGCCAGCAGCGCCGGACAGGGAAGTTATGAAAAACTGTTTTTT. As protein: CASSAGQGSYEKLFF.

The chain combines TRBV5-1 with TRBJ2-7; TRBD2 might be the D (5 bases). Germline V gives CDR1 SGHRS, CDR2 YFSETQ. The length of the CDR3 is 16 residues. V was pared by 0 bases and J by 3 bases, with 16 bases between. Here the CDR3 DNA reads TGCGCCAGCAGCTTGGGGAGTGGGAGCGGAGGCTACGAGCAGTACTTC. Translation: CASSLGSGSGGYEQYF.

The chain carries TRBV27 and TRBJ1-2, with a weak D call TRBD1 (5 bases). CDR3 length: 14 amino acids. CDR1 is MNHEY and CDR2 is SMNVEV in the germline V gene (reference sequence). V was pared by 0 bases and J by 2 bases, with 7 bases between. The CDR3 DNA sequence: TGTGCCAGCAGTTTATCGGGGGTCAACTATGGCTACACCTTC. Translation: CASSLSGVNYGYTF.

The V call is TRBV5-4, the J call TRBJ2-7; 9 positions match TRBD1. Per the germline V gene, CDR1 is SGHNT and CDR2 is YYREEE (reference sequence). The J segment lost 5 bases and the V segment lost 4 bases, leaving 7 bases of the junction unmatched. The CDR3 covers 14 residues. In nucleotides, the CDR3 is TGTGCCAGCAGCGCCGGGACAGGGCTGGACGAGCAGTACTTC. Translating gives CASSAGTGLDEQYF.

J is TRBJ1-2 and V is TRBV7-8, with unresolved D. Per germline, CDR1 SGHVS and CDR2 FQNEAQ. Trimming shortened V by 5 bases and J by 5 bases, and 12 bases separated the two germline ends. The CDR3 has 13 amino acids. In DNA form, the CDR3 reads TGTGCCAGCAGCCCACGGCGGGTGTATGGCTACACCTTC. Its protein product is CASSPRRVYGYTF.

As regards this clone: One junction end does not reproduce the germline sequence, and a read error may be involved. The V gene is TRBV7-7, the J gene TRBJ2-5, with 9 bases that match TRBD1. Looked up from germline, CDR1 is SSHAT and CDR2 is FNYEAQ (reference sequence). The CDR3 length is 14 residues. CDR3 bases: TGTGCTAGCAGCCCAGGACAGGGGCAAGAGACCCAGTACTTC. Amino acid sequence: CASSPGQGQETQYF.

The genes are TRBV6-5 and TRBJ2-3; 8 bases line up with TRBD2. Trimming cost V 1 base and J 3 bases; bases outside gene matches: 6. Germline loops: CDR1 MNHEY, CDR2 SVGAGI. This CDR3 is 16 amino acids long. For the CDR3, the DNA is TGTGCCAGCAGTTACTTAAGGGCTAGCGGGACAGATACGCAGTATTTT. Amino acid sequence: CASSYLRASGTDTQYF.

CDR3 residues: CASSSTNYGYTF. CDR3 bases: TGTGCCAGCAGCAGCACTAACTATGGCTACACCTTC. The chain has TRBV6-6 and TRBJ1-2; D gene unclear. V was shortened by 6 bases and J by 0 bases, with 5 bases between the two germline ends. The germline V gene has CDR1 MNHNY and CDR2 SVGAGI (reference sequence). The CDR3 loop spans 12 amino acids.

The V and J genes are TRBV7-9 and TRBJ2-3; D tentatively reads TRBD1 or TRBD2 (5 bases each). Germline V gives CDR1 SEHNR, CDR2 FQNEAQ (reference sequence). The CDR3 runs 15 residues. Deletions cut 4 bases from V and 5 bases from J, with 16 bases between. CDR3 loop: CASSWGRARGDTQYF. DNA for the CDR3: TGTGCCAGCAGCTGGGGACGTGCCCGCGGAGATACGCAGTATTTT.

Points on this clone: A read error is possible here, since a much larger clone lies one base away. The CDR3 is CASSLDSFGHEQYF. CDR3 DNA: TGCGCCAGCAGCTTGGATTCCTTTGGGCACGAGCAGTACTTC. The rearrangement joins TRBV5-1 to TRBJ2-7; D is unclear. The CDR3 has 14 residues. Trimming took 0 bases from V and 5 from J, leaving 12 bases between them. The germline V gene encodes CDR1 SGHRS and CDR2 YFSETQ.

Note on this clone: A far larger clone is just one base off, so this is likely a read error. In the same sample, other DNA sequences code for this CDR3. V gene TRBV7-2 combines with J gene TRBJ1-6; 7 bases fit TRBD1. Germline V gene lookup returns CDR1 SGHTA and CDR2 FQGNSA. The CDR3 extends over 15 amino acids. This CDR3 reads CASRYSGTDNSPLHF. The CDR3 DNA reads TGTGCCAGCAGGTATTCCGGGACAGATAATTCACCCCTCCATTTT.

This sequence joins TRBV7-9 and TRBJ2-6; a weak D match, TRBD2 (5 bases). Germline CDR1 and CDR2: SEHNR and FQNEAQ (reference sequence). CDR3 length: 17 residues. V gave up 5 bases and J gave up 0 bases, with 14 bases separating them. The CDR3 loop is CASSTREDPSGANVLTF. CDR3 bases: TGTGCCAGCAGCACCCGGGAAGACCCCTCTGGGGCCAACGTCCTGACTTTC.

The CDR3 loop reads CASTQSSEGYNEQFF. CDR3 nucleotides: TGTGCCAGCACCCAATCAAGCGAGGGATACAATGAGCAGTTCTTC. V gene TRBV6-6 combines with J gene TRBJ2-1, with a weak D call TRBD2 (5 bases). Germline V gene sequence: CDR1 MNHNY, CDR2 SVGAGI (reference sequence). Deletions cut 7 bases from V and 4 bases from J, with 17 bases between. CDR3 length: 15 residues.

V usage is TRBV13 and J usage is TRBJ2-3; 10 bases are shared with TRBD1. The junction had 5 bases not matched to a gene; V was cut back by 5 bases and J by 6 bases. In germline, CDR1 is PRHDT, CDR2 FYEKMQ (reference sequence). This CDR3 is built from 14 residues. The CDR3 loop is CASSPDRGRDTQYF. The CDR3 coding sequence is TGTGCCAGCAGCCCCGACAGGGGGCGGGATACGCAGTATTTT.

V is TRBV27 and J is TRBJ1-5; no definite D call. The V end lost 5 bases, the J end lost 4 bases, and 6 bases lay between the germline ends. The length of the CDR3 is 12 residues. The germline CDR1 and CDR2 sequences are MNHEY and SMNVEV (reference sequence). The CDR3 DNA reads as TGTGCCAGCAGTACTGGTAATCAGCCCCAGCATTTT. Protein product: CASSTGNQPQHF.

J is TRBJ1-1 and V is TRBV5-1; D may be TRBD1 (5 bases). Germline values: CDR1 SGHRS, CDR2 YFSETQ. V lost 0 bases to trimming and J lost 1 base, with 10 bases between them. The CDR3 runs 15 residues. The CDR3 nucleotides read TGCGCCAGCAGCTTGGGAAGGGGCGGGAACACTGAAGCTTTCTTT. Protein product: CASSLGRGGNTEAFF.

This chain joins TRBV6-6 and TRBJ1-1; the D is unclear. Trimming removed 8 bases at V and 4 bases at J, with 5 bases between. From germline, CDR1 is MNHNY and CDR2 SVGAGI (reference sequence). CDR3 size: 10 residues. CDR3 region: CASGPTEAFF. CDR3 nucleotides: TGTGCCAGCGGACCCACTGAAGCTTTCTTT.

This chain connects TRBV6-5 to TRBJ1-1; D uncertain. Germline assignment: CDR1 MNHEY and CDR2 SVGAGI. CDR3 length: 13 residues. V was trimmed by 7 bases and J by 0 bases, leaving 9 bases between them. The CDR3 is CASKEGLNTEAFF. DNA for the CDR3: TGTGCCAGCAAAGAGGGCCTGAACACTGAAGCTTTCTTT.

This clone was recorded only once. The chain links TRBV10-3 to TRBJ2-1; the match to TRBD2 covers 7 bases. V trimming: 2 bases; J trimming: 5 bases; junction bases outside the gene matches: 6. The germline gives CDR1 ENHRY, CDR2 SYGVKD. CDR3 size: 15 residues. CDR3 residues: CAISEKASGHNEQFF. CDR3 coding DNA: TGTGCCATCAGTGAGAAGGCTAGCGGACACAATGAGCAGTTCTTC.